These 18 T cell receptor beta chains came from one sample sequenced in a study of identical twins. Using its own MiXCR run on the 5' RACE reads, TCRdb lists one record per CDR3 protein. The sample contains hundreds of thousands of distinct CDR3 sequences, around 5.7% of which appear only once. Sequenced material: naive T cells sorted from blood. These receptors all stem from a man younger than 35 in good health.

At least ten counts were recorded for this clonotype. The rearrangement uses TRBV28 and TRBJ1-5; 9 bases match TRBD1. CDR1 and CDR2 (germline): MDHEN, SYDVKM. This CDR3 contains 15 residues. The V and J ends lost 5 bases and 6 bases, in that order; junction bases with no gene match: 8. CDR3 sequence: CASSLTRTGAQPQHF. CDR3 coding DNA: TGTGCCAGCAGTCTGACCAGGACAGGGGCTCAGCCCCAGCATTTT.

This clonotype was picked up a small number of times. The genes are TRBV12-3 or TRBV12-4 and TRBJ2-3; 14 bases are a match to TRBD2. The V gene end was trimmed by 10 bases and the J gene end by 5 bases; junction bases not matched to a gene: 5. The CDR3 sequence is 14 residues long. DNA of the CDR3: TGTGCCACCTCGACTAGCGGGGGGGGAGATACGCAGTATTTT. It encodes CATSTSGGGDTQYF.

This chain links TRBV5-1 with TRBJ1-5, with a possible D match to TRBD1 (6 bases). Trimming pared 5 bases from V and 6 bases from J, leaving 12 bases between. Germline-derived CDR1 and CDR2 are SGHRS and YFSETQ. The CDR3 consists of 13 residues. The DNA for the CDR3 is TGCGCCAGCAGGAAGGGGGAGACTCAGCCCCAGCATTTT. This encodes CASRKGETQPQHF.

Many counts were recorded for this clonotype. The chain carries TRBV12-3 or TRBV12-4 and TRBJ2-2, with TRBD2 identical over 8 bases. The V and J ends lost 3 bases and 6 bases, in that order; junction bases with no gene match: 6. CDR3 length: 15 residues. CDR3 protein: CASSFNSGNPGELFF. In DNA form, the CDR3 reads TGTGCCAGCAGTTTTAATAGCGGGAATCCCGGGGAGCTGTTTTTT.

This clonotype was seen at least ten times. The V and J genes are TRBV20-1 and TRBJ1-5, with 10 positions matching TRBD1. The CDR3 is made up of 14 amino acids. V trimming: 2 bases; J trimming: 7 bases; junction bases outside the gene matches: 5. The germline gives CDR1 DFQATT, CDR2 SNEGSKA (reference sequence). Here the CDR3 DNA reads TGCAGTGCTAGACCCGGGACAGGGGACCAGCCCCAGCATTTT. Amino acids: CSARPGTGDQPQHF.

This clonotype was observed many times. This chain connects TRBV20-1 to TRBJ2-3; weak D call: TRBD2 (6 bases). Trimming left V 3 bases short and J 8 bases short, with 15 bases between. This CDR3 is built from 13 residues. From germline, CDR1 is DFQATT and CDR2 SNEGSKA (reference sequence). The CDR3 protein is CSARPTTRSTQYF. CDR3 coding DNA: TGCAGTGCTAGGCCGACGACTAGAAGTACGCAGTATTTT.

This clonotype was found many times. This sequence joins TRBV12-3 or TRBV12-4 and TRBJ2-5, with 10 nucleotides matching TRBD1. CDR3 length equals 14 residues. V lost 5 bases, J lost 5 bases, and 5 bases stayed unmatched. The CDR3 spells CASSRQGAWETQYF. For the CDR3, the DNA is TGTGCCAGCAGTAGACAGGGGGCGTGGGAGACCCAGTACTTC.

This clonotype occurred many times. The rearrangement links TRBV12-3 or TRBV12-4 to TRBJ2-7; D is perhaps TRBD2 (5 bases). The CDR3 sequence is 15 residues long. The germline V and J ends were trimmed by 5 bases and 7 bases, with 21 bases remaining between them. The CDR3 sequence: CASSPRGWDMGEQYF. As DNA, the CDR3 is TGTGCCAGCAGTCCCCGGGGATGGGATATGGGGGAGCAGTACTTC.

The chain uses TRBV12-3 or TRBV12-4 and TRBJ2-7; 10 nucleotides line up with TRBD2. The CDR3 has 17 residues. Losses at the gene ends were 2 bases for V and 1 base for J; bases not matched to a gene: 8. Written as DNA, the CDR3 is TGTGCCAGCAGTTTAACTAGCGGGACATGGGCTTCCTACGAGCAGTACTTC. Its translation: CASSLTSGTWASYEQYF.

This clonotype was observed at least ten times. The chain recombines TRBV20-1 with TRBJ2-6; D gene unclear. The ends were cut back, 3 bases at V and 2 bases at J, with 11 bases in the middle. This CDR3 is built from 15 residues. The germline gives CDR1 DFQATT, CDR2 SNEGSKA (reference sequence). The CDR3 sequence is CSASRGDPGANVLTF. The CDR3 DNA follows: TGCAGTGCTAGTCGTGGGGATCCTGGGGCCAACGTCCTGACTTTC.

There are a few counts of this clonotype. This chain links TRBV27 with TRBJ2-1, with D tentatively TRBD2 (6 bases). Germline V gene lookup returns CDR1 MNHEY and CDR2 SMNVEV (reference sequence). Trimming pared 6 bases from V and 5 bases from J, leaving 11 bases between. The CDR3 runs to 13 residues. The CDR3 reads CASRRLGDNEQFF. The CDR3 DNA reads as TGTGCCAGCAGACGACTAGGAGACAATGAGCAGTTCTTC.

This clonotype was counted many times. V is TRBV7-8 and J is TRBJ2-1; D is possibly TRBD2 (6 bases). Germline CDR1 and CDR2: SGHVS and FQNEAQ. The CDR3 spans 12 residues. Between the trimmed V and J ends, which lost 6 bases and 7 bases, there was a span of 10 bases. The CDR3, as DNA: TGTGCCAGCAGACCGGGGGAAAATGAGCAGTTCTTC. Translated, it gives CASRPGENEQFF.

In its sample, this clonotype was seen many times. This chain joins TRBV20-1 and TRBJ2-1; TRBD1 aligns across 9 bases. CDR1 is DFQATT and CDR2 is SNEGSKA in the germline V gene (reference sequence). Losses at the gene ends were 3 bases for V and 10 bases for J; bases not matched to a gene: 7. The CDR3 is 13 residues long. For the CDR3, the DNA is TGCAGTGCTAGTCCAGAACAGGGGGCCGAGCAGTTCTTC. Amino acid sequence: CSASPEQGAEQFF.

Ten or more counts support this clonotype. This chain connects TRBV20-1 to TRBJ2-5; D possibly corresponds to TRBD1 (5 bases). Trimming stripped 5 bases from V and 0 bases from J, with 16 bases between. This CDR3 spans 15 amino acids. Germline V gene sequence: CDR1 DFQATT, CDR2 SNEGSKA (reference sequence). The CDR3 sequence is CSALYRGPYQETQYF. CDR3 DNA: TGCAGTGCTTTGTATAGGGGCCCGTACCAAGAGACCCAGTACTTC.

This clonotype appeared many times. V is TRBV20-1 and J is TRBJ2-3, with no clear D. CDR1 and CDR2 from the germline V gene are DFQATT and SNEGSKA (reference sequence). This CDR3 has 14 amino acids. Trimming left V 4 bases short and J 1 base short, with 12 bases between. CDR3 protein: CSATPRLGTDTQYF. DNA for the CDR3: TGCAGTGCTACCCCCCGGTTGGGCACAGATACGCAGTATTTT.

This clonotype was recorded at least ten times. The DNA for the CDR3 is TGCAGTGCTAGAGGGGGACTAGCGGGAGGTAACGAGCAGTACTTC. Translating it yields CSARGGLAGGNEQYF. The chain joins TRBV20-1 to TRBJ2-7; 15 bases map to TRBD2. The CDR3 covers 15 residues. Germline CDR1 DFQATT, CDR2 SNEGSKA (reference sequence). J was trimmed by 5 bases and V by 1 base; bases with no gene match: 3.

This clonotype has at least ten counts. The chain links TRBV12-3 or TRBV12-4 to TRBJ2-2; D unresolved. The CDR3 spans 12 residues. Deletions cut 10 bases from V and 6 bases from J, with 12 bases between. The CDR3 region has the DNA TGTGCCATCGGACGAATGGCCGGGGAGCTGTTTTTT. This gives the protein CAIGRMAGELFF.

This clonotype has just a few counts. CDR3 in DNA: TGCAGTGCTAGAGATCCACCCAGCTCCTACGAGCAGTACGTC. Translating gives CSARDPPSSYEQYV. The V call is TRBV20-1, the J call TRBJ2-7; D gene unclear. The CDR3 runs 14 residues. Trimming took 0 bases from V and 0 from J, leaving 9 bases between them. The V gene's germline CDR1 is DFQATT and CDR2 SNEGSKA (reference sequence).